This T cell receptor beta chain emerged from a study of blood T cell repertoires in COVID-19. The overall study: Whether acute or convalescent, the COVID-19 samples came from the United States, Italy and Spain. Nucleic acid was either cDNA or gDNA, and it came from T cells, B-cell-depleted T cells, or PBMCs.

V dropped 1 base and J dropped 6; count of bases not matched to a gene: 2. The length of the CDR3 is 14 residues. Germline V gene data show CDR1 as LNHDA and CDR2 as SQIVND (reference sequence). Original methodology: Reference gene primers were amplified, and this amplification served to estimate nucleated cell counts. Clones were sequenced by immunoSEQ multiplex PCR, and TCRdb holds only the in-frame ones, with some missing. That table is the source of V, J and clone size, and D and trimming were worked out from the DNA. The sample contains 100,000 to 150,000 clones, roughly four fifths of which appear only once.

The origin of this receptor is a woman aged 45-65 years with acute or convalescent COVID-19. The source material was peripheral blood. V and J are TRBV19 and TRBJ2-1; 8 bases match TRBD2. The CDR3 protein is CASSIAGGRNEQFF. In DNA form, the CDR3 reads TGTGCCAGTAGTATAGCGGGGGGGCGCAATGAGCAGTTCTTC. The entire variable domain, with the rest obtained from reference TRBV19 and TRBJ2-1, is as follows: DGGITQSPKYLFRKEGQNVTLSCEQNLNHDAMYWYRQDPGQGLRLIYYSQIVNDFQKGDIAEGYSVSREKKESFPLTVTSAQKNPTAFYLCASSIAGGRNEQFFGPGTRLTVL.